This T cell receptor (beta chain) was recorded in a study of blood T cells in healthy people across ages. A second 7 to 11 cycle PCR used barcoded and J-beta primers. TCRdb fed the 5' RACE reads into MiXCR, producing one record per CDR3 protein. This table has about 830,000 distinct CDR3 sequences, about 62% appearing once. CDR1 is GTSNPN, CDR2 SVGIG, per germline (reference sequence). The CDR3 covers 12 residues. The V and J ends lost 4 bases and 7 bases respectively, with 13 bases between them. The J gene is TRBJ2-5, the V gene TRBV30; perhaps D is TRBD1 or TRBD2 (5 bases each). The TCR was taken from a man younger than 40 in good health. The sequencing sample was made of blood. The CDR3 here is CAWIGDRGTQYF. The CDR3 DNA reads TGTGCCTGGATTGGGGACCGCGGGACCCAGTACTTC.